The clone carrying this TCR beta chain was found a few times. The source of the sample is a study of patients and donors after allogeneic stem cell transplantation. TCRdb reprocessed the RT-PCR reads with MiXCR, giving one entry per CDR3 protein. The table has more than 850,000 distinct CDR3 sequences, 15% to 20% seen once; the top ten hold roughly 6%. The germline gives CDR1 MNHNY, CDR2 SVGAGI (reference sequence). The CDR3 has 12 residues. Trimming removed 10 bases at V and 1 base at J, with 11 bases between. The chain joins TRBV6-6 to TRBJ2-7; D uncertain. The sample comprised blood, either unsorted or a sorted T cell fraction (not recorded which). This receptor was identified in a human donor who was either an allogeneic HSCT recipient or a stem cell or donor lymphocyte infusion donor (not recorded which). It is not recorded whose cells these are; they may come from a transplant donor. In DNA form, the CDR3 reads TGTGCCACCGGCGACGTTTCCTACGAGCAGTACTTC. This encodes CATGDVSYEQYF.